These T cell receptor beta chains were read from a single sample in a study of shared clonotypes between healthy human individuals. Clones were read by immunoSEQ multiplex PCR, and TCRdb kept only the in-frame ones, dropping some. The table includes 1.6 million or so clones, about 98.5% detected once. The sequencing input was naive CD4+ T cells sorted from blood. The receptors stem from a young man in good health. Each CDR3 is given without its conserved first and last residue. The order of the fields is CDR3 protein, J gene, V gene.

cdr3_aa: ASSLLGEKETQY
j_call: TRBJ2-5
v_call: TRBV28

cdr3_aa: ASSLRQGWTDTQY
j_call: TRBJ2-3
v_call: TRBV7-2

cdr3_aa: ASRMDTYNEQF
j_call: TRBJ2-1
v_call: TRBV28

cdr3_aa: ASRNSRDRGYEQY
j_call: TRBJ2-7
v_call: TRBV6-6

cdr3_aa: ASSVGGGLRSEQY
j_call: TRBJ2-7
v_call: TRBV5-1

cdr3_aa: ASSAVGNYGYT
j_call: TRBJ1-2
v_call: TRBV6-1

cdr3_aa: ASSGGGSSYNEQF
j_call: TRBJ2-1
v_call: TRBV7-9

cdr3_aa: ASSVGDTQY
j_call: TRBJ2-3
v_call: TRBV6-4

cdr3_aa: ASSVAGIDEQY
j_call: TRBJ2-7
v_call: TRBV5-1

cdr3_aa: ASSWGPQGAGVDEQY
j_call: TRBJ2-7
v_call: TRBV5-1

cdr3_aa: ASSLASGRVSGELF
j_call: TRBJ2-2
v_call: TRBV5-1

cdr3_aa: ASSPGRVRTDTQY
j_call: TRBJ2-3
v_call: TRBV6-5

cdr3_aa: ASSQALAGAREF
j_call: TRBJ2-1
v_call: TRBV14

cdr3_aa: ASSLARQGASGELF
j_call: TRBJ2-2
v_call: TRBV5-1

cdr3_aa: ASSPQLAAKNIQY
j_call: TRBJ2-4
v_call: TRBV18

cdr3_aa: ASSQDQPYSNQPQH
j_call: TRBJ1-5
v_call: TRBV4-1

cdr3_aa: ASRENLDNEQF
j_call: TRBJ2-1
v_call: TRBV6-1

cdr3_aa: ASSATGSYEQY
j_call: TRBJ2-7
v_call: TRBV9

cdr3_aa: ASSSARQGADNYGYT
j_call: TRBJ1-2
v_call: TRBV5-5

cdr3_aa: ASSPRSDIRETQY
j_call: TRBJ2-5
v_call: TRBV18

cdr3_aa: ASSLAGLAYNEQF
j_call: TRBJ2-1
v_call: TRBV7-9

cdr3_aa: ASSLGGLAGYTDTQY
j_call: TRBJ2-3
v_call: TRBV5-4

cdr3_aa: ASSLAVKDTQY
j_call: TRBJ2-3
v_call: TRBV5-4

cdr3_aa: ASYRGEGETQY
j_call: TRBJ2-5
v_call: TRBV2

cdr3_aa: AISPYLLTPAYNEQF
j_call: TRBJ2-1
v_call: TRBV10-3

cdr3_aa: ASSIAGSSYEQY
j_call: TRBJ2-7
v_call: TRBV19

cdr3_aa: AISESREKLF
j_call: TRBJ1-4
v_call: TRBV10-3

cdr3_aa: ATSSLPYQPQH
j_call: TRBJ1-5
v_call: TRBV15

cdr3_aa: ASRTGVNTEAF
j_call: TRBJ1-1
v_call: TRBV28

cdr3_aa: ASSLGSSGIYEQY
j_call: TRBJ2-7
v_call: TRBV5-1

cdr3_aa: ASSRTGTYNYGYT
j_call: TRBJ1-2
v_call: TRBV6-1

cdr3_aa: ASDLTYNEQF
j_call: TRBJ2-1
v_call: TRBV30

cdr3_aa: ASSSTSGIPQF
j_call: TRBJ2-1
v_call: TRBV7-8

cdr3_aa: ASSLTSPGHHEQY
j_call: TRBJ2-7
v_call: TRBV28

cdr3_aa: SAGSGGGYT
j_call: TRBJ1-2
v_call: TRBV20-1

cdr3_aa: ASSPRTSGKNNEQF
j_call: TRBJ2-1
v_call: TRBV18

cdr3_aa: ASSQVLTKGEQF
j_call: TRBJ2-1
v_call: TRBV4-1

cdr3_aa: ASSSLTGVGQVSNQPQH
j_call: TRBJ1-5
v_call: TRBV27

cdr3_aa: ASSPQRDRDNYGYT
j_call: TRBJ1-2
v_call: TRBV5-4

cdr3_aa: ASSQESGVSGELF
j_call: TRBJ2-2
v_call: TRBV14

cdr3_aa: ASSSQGTDQF
j_call: TRBJ2-1
v_call: TRBV7-2

cdr3_aa: ASSRTDFYEQY
j_call: TRBJ2-7
v_call: TRBV18

cdr3_aa: ASKGQSSSDEQF
j_call: TRBJ2-1
v_call: TRBV2

cdr3_aa: AITTGGSSYNEQF
j_call: TRBJ2-1
v_call: TRBV10-3

cdr3_aa: ASSWPAGGFDTEAF
j_call: TRBJ1-1
v_call: TRBV11-2

cdr3_aa: ASSSLGNEQF
j_call: TRBJ2-1
v_call: TRBV7-6

cdr3_aa: AISDLTGGNQPQH
j_call: TRBJ1-5
v_call: TRBV10-3

cdr3_aa: ASSSGVNRATGELF
j_call: TRBJ2-2
v_call: TRBV27

cdr3_aa: ASSPTVTYEQY
j_call: TRBJ2-7
v_call: TRBV19

cdr3_aa: ASSSGQGYGYT
j_call: TRBJ1-2
v_call: TRBV7-2

cdr3_aa: AWSSTGGSNQPQH
j_call: TRBJ1-5
v_call: TRBV30

cdr3_aa: ASTRDRNYGYT
j_call: TRBJ1-2
v_call: TRBV9

cdr3_aa: ASSLGAVEDTQY
j_call: TRBJ2-3
v_call: TRBV10-2